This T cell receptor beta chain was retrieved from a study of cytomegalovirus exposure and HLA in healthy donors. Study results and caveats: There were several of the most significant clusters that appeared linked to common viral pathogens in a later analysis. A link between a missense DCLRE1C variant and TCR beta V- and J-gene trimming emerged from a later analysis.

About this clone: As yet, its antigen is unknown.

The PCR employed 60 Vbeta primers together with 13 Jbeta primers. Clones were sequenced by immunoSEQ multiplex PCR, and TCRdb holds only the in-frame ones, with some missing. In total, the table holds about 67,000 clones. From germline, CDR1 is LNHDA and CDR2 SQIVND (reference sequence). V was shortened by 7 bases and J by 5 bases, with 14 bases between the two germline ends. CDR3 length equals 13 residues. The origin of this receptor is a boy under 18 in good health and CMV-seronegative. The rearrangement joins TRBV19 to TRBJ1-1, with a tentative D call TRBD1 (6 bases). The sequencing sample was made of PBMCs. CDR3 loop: CASTSQRGTEAFF. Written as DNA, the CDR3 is TGTGCCAGTACTTCCCAGAGGGGGACTGAAGCTTTCTTT.